This T cell receptor (beta chain) was retrieved from a study of OX40 agonist ivuxolimab in advanced cancers. The germline CDR1 and CDR2 sequences are LNHDA and SQIVND (reference sequence). Deletions cut 4 bases from V and 4 bases from J, with 8 bases between. The CDR3 extends over 14 amino acids. The repertoire was sequenced with immunoSEQ multiplex PCR; TCRdb's copy has only in-frame clones and lacks some. The sample holds 79,000 or so clones; approximately 85% are singletons and the top ten take about 0.6%. Sequencing used CD4+ or CD8+ T cells sorted from blood, obtained in a trial of the OX40 agonist ivuxolimab. This clonotype originated in an adult with an advanced solid tumor such as melanoma, head and neck, liver or kidney cancer. The J gene is TRBJ2-6, the V gene TRBV19; unclear D gene. The CDR3 here is CASSKIGGANVLTF. The CDR3, as DNA: TGTGCCAGTAGTAAAATCGGGGGGGCCAACGTCCTGACTTTC. The full variable domain, rest sourced from reference TRBV19 and TRBJ2-6, is DGGITQSPKYLFRKEGQNVTLSCEQNLNHDAMYWYRQDPGQGLRLIYYSQIVNDFQKGDIAEGYSVSREKKESFPLTVTSAQKNPTAFYLCASSKIGGANVLTFGAGSRLTVL.